This TCR beta chain comes out of a study of CD8 T cells in Susac syndrome. The CD8+ and CD4+ T cells were isolated magnetically using a negative isolation approach, whereas the TEMRA cells were enriched by FACS. Worth noting for this clonotype: Its antigen is unknown.

Overall study results and limits: The CD4+ T cell repertoires from Susac syndrome exhibited no clonal expansion.

Random hexamers were used to reverse transcribe an amount of roughly 0.5 to 1 ug RNA. The CDR3 of TCR beta was amplified by immunoSEQ multiplex PCR across 54 Vbeta and 13 Jbeta. TCRdb itself ran the immunoSEQ multiplex PCR reads through MiXCR, one entry per CDR3 protein. The sample has 150,000 to 200,000 distinct CDR3 sequences, just under 95% seen once. This sequence was found in a human donor with Susac syndrome. Sequenced sample: CD4+ T cells from PBMCs.

CDR3 region: CASSKTSGRSYRDEQFF. The CDR3 nucleotides read TGTGCCAGTAGTAAGACTAGCGGGAGGTCCTACCGGGATGAGCAGTTCTTC. J is TRBJ2-1 and V is TRBV19; 13 positions match TRBD2. V lost 4 bases and J lost 8; bases outside the gene matches: 11. The V gene's germline CDR1 is LNHDA and CDR2 SQIVND (reference sequence). The CDR3 consists of 17 residues.